Presented here are 10 T cell receptor beta chains from one specimen sequenced in a study of OX40 agonist ivuxolimab in advanced cancers. Assay: immunoSEQ multiplex PCR; the TCRdb copy retains only in-frame clones and omits some. The sample holds tens of thousands of clones, around 88% seen once. The specimen comprised CD4+ or CD8+ T cells sorted from blood, sampled in a trial of the OX40 agonist ivuxolimab. All receptors come from an adult with an advanced solid tumor such as melanoma, head and neck, liver or kidney cancer.

This clone has just a few counts. One junction end disagrees with the germline gene, perhaps due to a read error. The genes are TRBV18 and TRBJ2-1; D possibly uses TRBD1 or TRBD2 (6 bases each). The CDR3 covers 13 residues. Germline V CDR1 and CDR2: KGHSH, LQKENI. CDR3 in amino acids: CASSPWGANQQFF. CDR3 sequence (DNA): TGTGCCAGCTCACCATGGGGGGCCAATCAGCAGTTCTTC.

V and J are TRBV15 and TRBJ2-1, with TRBD2 as a possible D gene (5 bases). The CDR3 sequence is 15 residues long. From germline, CDR1 is LNHNV and CDR2 YYDKDF (reference sequence). Between the trimmed V and J ends, which lost 5 bases and 8 bases, there was a span of 19 bases. The CDR3 loop is CATSLYGTSSYEQFF. CDR3 in DNA: TGTGCCACCAGCTTGTATGGAACTAGTTCCTATGAGCAGTTCTTC.

The chain is built from TRBV7-8 and TRBJ2-1; TRBD2 matches at 13 bases. Germline CDR1 reads SGHVS; CDR2 reads FQNEAQ. With 1 base clipped from V and 7 bases from J, the junction kept 7 bases outside the gene matches. This CDR3 has 17 residues. Written as DNA, the CDR3 is TGTGCCAGCAGCTTAGATCCCTCGACTAGCGGGAGGAATGAGCAGTTCTTC. Translating gives CASSLDPSTSGRNEQFF.

The rearrangement links TRBV1 to TRBJ2-5; TRBD2 is taken as the D call from the table, unchecked against the DNA. TRBV1 corresponds to a pseudogene. The CDR3 is 16 amino acids. CDR3 loop: CTSSQEGGFTEETQYF. The CDR3 coding sequence is TGCACCAGCAGCCAAGAGGGAGGCTTTACGGAAGAGACCCAGTACTTC.

The rearrangement links TRBV6-1 to TRBJ2-7; 9 bases line up with TRBD1. The CDR3 has 15 residues. J lost 2 bases, V lost 5 bases, and 7 bases had no gene match. Germline V gene data show CDR1 as MNHNS and CDR2 as SASEGT. As DNA, the CDR3 is TGTGCCAGCAGTTTTGACAGGGGGGCGACCTACGAGCAGTACTTC. Translation gives CASSFDRGATYEQYF.

V usage is TRBV6-1 and J usage is TRBJ2-3; 9 bases match TRBD1. Germline loops: CDR1 MNHNS, CDR2 SASEGT. This CDR3 is built from 15 residues. The V segment lost 5 bases and the J segment 1 base; nucleotides outside the gene matches: 4. CDR3 nucleotide sequence: TGTGCCAGCAGTCTACAGGGGGCTCGCACAGATACGCAGTATTTT. Residues: CASSLQGARTDTQYF.

This clone occurred a few times. The chain combines TRBV19 with TRBJ2-1, with 8 bases that match TRBD2. The length of the CDR3 is 17 residues. Germline values: CDR1 LNHDA, CDR2 SQIVND (reference sequence). The V gene end was trimmed by 6 bases and the J gene end by 9 bases; junction bases not matched to a gene: 19. CDR3 coding DNA: TGTGCCAGTAGCCCCTCAGGGAGCGGGAGAAGGTCGATTGAGCAGTTCTTC. Protein sequence: CASSPSGSGRRSIEQFF.

This clone was counted once. The chain links TRBV6-1 to TRBJ2-1, with TRBD2 matching 8 bases. Per the germline V gene, CDR1 is MNHNS and CDR2 is SASEGT. V lost 7 bases and J lost 0; bases outside the gene matches: 5. The CDR3 totals 15 residues. The CDR3 nucleotides are TGTGCCAGCACCTTAGCGGGGAGCTCCTACAATGAGCAGTTCTTC. Translation gives CASTLAGSSYNEQFF.

This chain joins TRBV5-1 and TRBJ1-4; possibly TRBD1 for D (5 bases). Germline assignment: CDR1 SGHRS and CDR2 YFSETQ. V shed 0 bases and J shed 2 bases, with 5 bases lying between them. CDR3 length equals 14 residues. The CDR3 loop reads CASSLGGTNEKLFF. The DNA for the CDR3 is TGCGCCAGCAGCTTGGGGGGGACTAATGAAAAACTGTTTTTT.

V and J are TRBV28 and TRBJ1-5; D unclear. This CDR3 spans 15 amino acids. V dropped 3 bases and J dropped 4 bases, with 13 bases sitting between them. Germline CDR1 is MDHEN and CDR2 is SYDVKM. CDR3 amino acids: CASSLALARNQPQHF. In nucleotides, the CDR3 is TGTGCCAGCAGTTTGGCTTTGGCGCGGAATCAGCCCCAGCATTTT.